Presented here are 8 T cell receptor beta chains from one specimen sequenced in a study of vaccination and CD4 T cells after COVID-19. Antigens of these TCRs are unknown. Sequenced with the Oncomine TCR Beta short-read assay was DNA taken from cultured CD4+ T cells. TCRdb fed the PCR reads into MiXCR, producing one record per CDR3 protein. Here the sample spans around 14,000 distinct CDR3 sequences, 50% to 70% being singletons. The treatment here: approximately 10-day PBMC culture with coronavirus spike peptide pools or control peptides (ViraFEST assay). This material consisted of CD4+ T cells from blood, cultured in vitro, taken before SARS-CoV-2 vaccination. The receptor set was obtained from a human donor who had recovered from COVID-19.

In this sample, this clonotype turned up a few times. The CDR3 spells CASSQPGQVGEKLFF. The CDR3 DNA is TGTGCCAGCAGCCAACCGGGACAGGTGGGAGAAAAACTGTTTTTT. The chain uses TRBV6-2 or TRBV6-3 and TRBJ1-4; 8 bases align to TRBD1. Trimming took 6 bases from V and 8 from J; bases not matched to a gene: 11. Germline CDR1 MNHEY, CDR2 SVGEGT. CDR3 size: 15 residues.

This clonotype was seen only a few times. The rearrangement uses TRBV19 and TRBJ1-5; no clear D. The V end was cut by 4 bases, the J end by 0 bases, with 13 bases between. The CDR3 runs 16 residues. Germline assignment: CDR1 LNHDA and CDR2 SQIVND (reference sequence). CDR3 amino acids: CASSTLRLLSNQPQHF. CDR3 in DNA: TGTGCCAGTAGTACTCTGAGGCTCCTTAGCAATCAGCCCCAGCATTTT.

Points on this clonotype: The junction does not match germline at one end; this may be a read error. The CDR3 here is CAGSPPDSGNTIYF. CDR3 nucleotide sequence: TGTGCCGGCAGCCCGCCGGATTCTGGAAACACCATATATTTT. The chain recombines TRBV4-2 with TRBJ1-3; D is unresolved. Germline CDR1 reads LGHNA; CDR2 reads YNFKEQ. The CDR3 spans 14 residues.

The genes are TRBV6-1 and TRBJ1-6; 10 nucleotides align to TRBD1. The V segment lost 2 bases and the J segment 10 bases; nucleotides outside the gene matches: 5. The CDR3 spans 15 residues. The V gene's germline CDR1 is MNHNS and CDR2 SASEGT. The chain's CDR3 is CASSELGTGESPLHF. The DNA for the CDR3 is TGTGCCAGCAGTGAACTGGGGACAGGGGAATCACCCCTCCACTTT.

This clonotype has only a few counts. V usage is TRBV6-1 and J usage is TRBJ1-1; D gene uncertain. Germline CDR1 and CDR2: MNHNS and SASEGT. The CDR3 spans 13 residues. Trimming removed 6 bases at V and 2 bases at J, with 10 bases between. CDR3 sequence reads: CASRWGANTEAFF. The CDR3 coding sequence is TGTGCCAGCAGGTGGGGTGCCAACACTGAAGCTTTCTTT.

This clonotype was counted only a few times. This rearrangement joins TRBV10-3 to TRBJ1-2; 8 nucleotides match TRBD1. This CDR3 region has 16 residues. The V gene's germline CDR1 is ENHRY and CDR2 SYGVKD. V shed 3 bases, J shed 4 bases, and the junction held 10 bases outside the gene matches. The CDR3 spells CAISDPKTGALYGYTF. The CDR3 bases are TGTGCCATCAGTGACCCTAAGACAGGGGCTCTCTATGGCTACACCTTC.

The gene calls are TRBV20-1 and TRBJ2-7; 9 nucleotides match TRBD1. The trim removed 6 bases at V and 3 bases at J, leaving 6 bases unmatched. Germline V lookup: CDR1 DFQATT, CDR2 SNEGSKA (reference sequence). The CDR3 covers 13 residues. This CDR3 is CSAQGQGNYEQYF. The CDR3 coding sequence is TGCAGTGCCCAAGGACAGGGGAACTACGAGCAGTACTTC.

The chain combines TRBV6-1 with TRBJ2-1, with unresolved D. Germline V CDR1 and CDR2: MNHNS, SASEGT. This CDR3 is 14 amino acids long. The germline V and J ends were trimmed by 4 bases and 2 bases, with 9 bases remaining between them. CDR3 in amino acids: CASSVDGTYNEQFF. The CDR3 DNA is TGTGCCAGCAGTGTGGACGGAACCTACAATGAGCAGTTCTTC.